The entry below describes one TCR beta chain. There is no known antigen for this receptor. No base quality information exists; no much larger clone differs at one position. The sample is drawn from a study of Ad26.COV2.S vaccination and SARS-CoV-2 variants (dated by TCRdb to the early 2020s). General notes on the study: Vaccine-arm donors were drawn from COV1001, a multicentre, randomized, double-blind, placebo-controlled phase I-IIa trial of Ad26.COV2.S in healthy adults. Ad26.COV2.S was administered intramuscularly at a dose of 5x10^10 or 1x10^11 viral particles, either as one shot or as two shots given 56 days apart. TCRbeta repertoire sequencing served as the tool for gauging how specific and how broad the SARS-CoV-2-reactive T cell receptors were following Ad26.COV2.S vaccination. A total of approximately 30 samples were included in the TCR-sequenced set, comprising some 20 Ad26.COV2.S vaccine recipients, 5 placebo recipients and 8 SARS-CoV-2 convalescent individuals. Participants in the trial were split at random into five groups of five each, receiving low-dose or high-dose Ad26.COV2.S once or twice, or else placebo on both occasions. Investigators did not know the trial group allocation while performing experiments and assessing outcomes.

The sample's treatment or condition label is to be understood as: roughly 20 received Ad26.COV2.S at low or high dose, single or two shots; several received placebo; per-sample allocation not given. Repertoires of vaccine and placebo recipients were sequenced from samples collected on day 63 after the first injection. Cohort 1b enrolled some 25 adults aged 18-55 years at a single site in Boston, USA, between 29 July and 7 August 2020. Ad26.COV2.S consisted of a replication-incompetent adenovirus type 26 vector by which a prefusion-stabilized SARS-CoV-2 spike protein from the original Wuhan strain was expressed. Paper-wide results and their limitations: Higher spike-specific TCR breadth was observed in Ad26.COV2.S recipients than in placebo recipients (P = 0.0014). According to the authors, total T cell responses may have been underestimated by the TCR breadth and depth analyses. After vaccination, substantial breadth of spike-specific CD8+ and CD4+ T cell responses was reported. Vaccine and placebo recipients had similar non-spike TCR breadth, a finding consistent with the vaccine containing only spike. The study was not powered to compare responses between vaccine doses or regimens.

The CDR3 holds 14 amino acids from the cysteine to the phenylalanine. Only the CDR3 portion is preserved as DNA: 42 bases, with reading frame beginning at the first base. The CDR1 and CDR2 encoded by the germline V gene are SGDLS and YYNGEE. From V the trimming removes 3 bases and from J it removes 7 bases, while the gene matches leave 4 bases of the junction unaccounted for. TCRbeta CDR3 regions were sequenced with the immunoSEQ Assay. After extraction, genomic DNA underwent amplification by bias-controlled multiplex PCR, followed by high-throughput sequencing. The original pipeline was this. To quantify the absolute abundance of every unique TCRbeta CDR3 region, sequences were collapsed and filtered. Usable DNA was measured by amplifying reference genes present in all nucleated cells, and TCRbeta template counts were normalized to that usable DNA to estimate T cell fraction. Repertoire TCRs were annotated as SARS-CoV-2-specific by exact matching of V gene, CDR3 amino acid sequence and J gene to a known reactive TCR set. The reference SARS-CoV-2 TCR set was derived from MIRA and filtered for enrichment in COVID-19-positive ImmuneCODE repertoires, a step that removed public or cross-reactive TCRs. Using the MIRA antigens, annotated TCRs were further analysed by specific ORF or by position within an ORF. Breadth was defined as the number of annotated unique rearrangements divided by the total number of unique productive rearrangements, and depth was defined as the summed frequency of the annotated unique rearrangements. Two-sided Wilcoxon rank-sum tests were used to compare TCR breadth between groups. The source is immuneACCESS, and TCRdb retained only in-frame sequences with V and J called. Part of the clones is not carried over; for the studies checked, unresolved V genes explain less than half of this, and the remainder is unexplained. V, J and clone size are those of that table, while D and trimming were read from the DNA. This sample lists roughly 420,000 clones; 88% were detected once. The ten largest clones add up to 3.6% of the sample.

The sequence is built from TRBV9 and TRBJ2-1; 10 bases in the middle match TRBD1. Source: peripheral blood, taken in a trial of Ad26.COV2.S vaccine versus placebo. This sequence originates from a person aged 18-60 years who received the Ad26.COV2.S COVID-19 vaccine or a placebo. The DNA is TGTGCCAGCAGCGCCGGGGACAGGGGTAATGAGCAGTTCTTC. This is translated as CASSAGDRGNEQFF.